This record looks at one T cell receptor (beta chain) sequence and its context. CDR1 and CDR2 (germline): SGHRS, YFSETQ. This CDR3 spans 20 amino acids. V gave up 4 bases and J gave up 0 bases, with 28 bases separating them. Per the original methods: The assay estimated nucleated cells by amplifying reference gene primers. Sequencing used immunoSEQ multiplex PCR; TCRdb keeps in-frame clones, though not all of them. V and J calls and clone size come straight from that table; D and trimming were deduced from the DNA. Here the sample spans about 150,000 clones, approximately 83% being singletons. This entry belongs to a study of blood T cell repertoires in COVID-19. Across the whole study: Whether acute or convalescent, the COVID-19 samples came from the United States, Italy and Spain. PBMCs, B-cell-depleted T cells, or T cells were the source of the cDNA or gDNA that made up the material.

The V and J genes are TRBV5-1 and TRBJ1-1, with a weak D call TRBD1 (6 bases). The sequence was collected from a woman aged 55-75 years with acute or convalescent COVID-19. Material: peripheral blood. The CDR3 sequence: CASSTPQGSPSFGMNTEAFF. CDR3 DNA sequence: TGCGCCAGCAGCACCCCACAGGGATCCCCCTCTTTTGGTATGAACACTGAAGCTTTCTTT.